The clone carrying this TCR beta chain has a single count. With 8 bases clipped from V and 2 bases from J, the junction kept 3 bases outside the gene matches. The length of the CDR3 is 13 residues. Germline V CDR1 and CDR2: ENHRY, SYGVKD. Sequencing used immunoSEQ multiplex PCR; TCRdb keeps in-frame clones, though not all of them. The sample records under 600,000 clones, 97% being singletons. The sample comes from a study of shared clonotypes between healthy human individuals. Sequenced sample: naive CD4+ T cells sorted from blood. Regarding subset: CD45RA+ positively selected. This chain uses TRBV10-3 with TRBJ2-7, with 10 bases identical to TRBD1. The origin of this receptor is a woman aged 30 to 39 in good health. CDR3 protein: CAIGGTGAYEQYF. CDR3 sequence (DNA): TGTGCCATCGGGGGGACAGGGGCCTACGAGCAGTACTTC.